Below, one T cell receptor (beta chain) is given with its context. Authors' data handling: How many nucleated cells were present was estimated from reference gene primer amplification. The table came from immunoSEQ multiplex PCR; TCRdb's copy has only in-frame clones and leaves some out. V and J calls and clone size are those listed in that table; D and trimming were worked out from the DNA. The sample comprises roughly 150,000 clones, over 70% of which are singletons, and roughly 19% rests with the top ten. These data originate in a study of blood T cell repertoires in COVID-19. The overall study: PBMCs, B-cell-depleted T cells, or T cells were the source of the cDNA or gDNA that made up the material.

Germline V lookup: CDR1 LNHDA, CDR2 SQIVND (reference sequence). Trimming took 1 base from V and 0 from J, leaving 10 bases between them. The CDR3 covers 16 residues. Material for sequencing was peripheral blood. This clonotype was obtained from a woman in her 70s who had recovered from COVID-19. The gene calls are TRBV19 and TRBJ1-5; possibly TRBD1 for D (6 bases). The CDR3 DNA is TGTGCCAGTAGTATAGTTTTGGGACATAGCAATCAGCCCCAGCATTTT. Residues: CASSIVLGHSNQPQHF.